This TCR beta chain was profiled in a study of T cells in Graves' hyperthyroidism and ophthalmopathy. This clonotype was observed a handful of times. The antigen remains undetermined. The CDR3 regions of TCR beta were amplified from RNA transcripts. RT-PCR in the first round (using the HTBI primer set) targeted the TCR CDR3. MiXCR, run by TCRdb on the multiplex PCR reads, gives a single entry per CDR3 protein. Of about 640,000 distinct CDR3 sequences listed, roughly 15% are singletons. In the ophthalmopathy cohort, Clinical Activity Score was at least 3, NOSPECS grade at least 4, and duration under 3 months. CDR1 is GTSNPN and CDR2 is SVGIG in the germline V gene (reference sequence). This CDR3 is built from 18 residues. The ends were cut back, 0 bases at V and 5 bases at J, with 22 bases in the middle. Findings and caveats of the study: Clonotypes that were expanded in thyroid above 0.001 mostly appeared in blood too.

Sequences were obtained from blood. The sequence derives from a woman between 45 and 65 years old with Graves' ophthalmopathy. This chain uses TRBV30 with TRBJ2-2, with D maybe TRBD2 (5 bases). DNA of the CDR3: TGTGCCTGGAGTGTAAATCGGGCTAGCAGTATAGGTACCGGGGAGCTGTTTTTT. It is translated as CAWSVNRASSIGTGELFF.